This TCR beta chain was observed in a study of technical replicates of blood from a few donors (dated by TCRdb to 2017 to 2019). Notes on this clone: What antigen it recognizes has not been identified. There are no base qualities to consult, and no much larger clone falls within one base.

There are 13 amino acids in the CDR3, from cysteine to phenylalanine inclusive. Only CDR3 DNA remains: 39 bases, in frame from the first base. Via the germline V gene, CDR1 is SQVTM and CDR2 ANQGSEA. V is pared back by 1 base and J by 4 bases, with 10 bases lying between the germline termini. Libraries were built with the immunoSEQ multiplex PCR assay. Imported from immuneACCESS, the table was reduced by TCRdb to in-frame sequences with V and J called. These copies leave out some clones; in studies compared against another copy, an unresolved V gene accounts for under half, and the cause of the remainder is not known. The sample table holds 91,000 or so clones, of which approximately 94% were seen once. 0.25% to 0.35% of the sample is taken by the ten largest.

The sequenced sample was T cells isolated from PBMCs. The clonotype was recovered from a human donor in good health. Recombination linked TRBV29-1 to TRBJ1-1; no D gene is confidently identified. The base sequence is TGCAGCGTTGAAGTCTCGTACATCACTGAAGCTTTCTTT. The resulting protein is CSVEVSYITEAFF.